What follows are 15 T cell receptor beta chains derived from one specimen sequenced in a study of T cell repertoires in cytomegalovirus infection. TCRdb reprocessed the reads via MiXCR and lists one record per CDR3 protein. The sample has 80,000 to 130,000 distinct CDR3 sequences, around 22% seen once. The sample consisted of CD8+ T cells from PBMCs. The receptors originated from a human donor in good health (CMV status not recorded). Some clones in this sample may be carry-over from other donors' samples.

The CDR3: CASSGPGRSQETQYF. In DNA form, the CDR3 reads TGTGCCAGCAGCGGTCCGGGACGGAGTCAAGAGACCCAGTACTTC. V gene TRBV12-3 or TRBV12-4 combines with J gene TRBJ2-5; D may match TRBD1 or TRBD2 (5 bases each). The V gene lost 6 bases and the J gene lost 2 bases, with 16 bases spanning the gap. CDR3 length: 15 residues.

This clonotype showed up many times. The V call is TRBV28, the J call TRBJ1-6; 8 nucleotides align to TRBD1. The CDR3 consists of 14 residues. CDR1 and CDR2 (germline): MDHEN, SYDVKM. The V segment lost 6 bases and the J segment 7 bases; nucleotides outside the gene matches: 5. CDR3 sequence reads: CASSRTGGNSPLHF. The CDR3 DNA reads TGTGCCAGCAGCCGAACAGGGGGAAATTCACCCCTCCACTTT.

The rearrangement joins TRBV11-3 to TRBJ2-1, with D unresolved. Germline lookup yields CDR1 SGHNT and CDR2 YENEEA. V was clipped by 5 bases and J by 9 bases, with 14 bases between them. CDR3 length: 13 amino acids. CDR3 coding DNA: TGTGCCAGCAGCCTACAAGGTCGGCCTGAGCAGTTCTTC. Translation gives CASSLQGRPEQFF.

This clonotype was recorded a few times. The J gene is TRBJ2-3, the V gene TRBV4-2, with TRBD2 matching 8 bases. The CDR3 sequence is 18 residues long. Germline values: CDR1 LGHNA, CDR2 YNFKEQ. The ends lost 0 bases at V and 2 bases at J; junction bases unmatched: 10. CDR3 in DNA: TGTGCCAGCAGCCAAGAGATGATAGCGGGATATACCACAGATACGCAGTATTTT. Amino acids: CASSQEMIAGYTTDTQYF.

This clonotype was seen a few times. This rearrangement joins TRBV29-1 to TRBJ2-1; 10 bases agree with TRBD1. The V gene end was trimmed by 6 bases and the J gene end by 8 bases; junction bases not matched to a gene: 7. In germline, CDR1 is SQVTM, CDR2 ANQGSEA. The CDR3 sequence is 13 residues long. Here the CDR3 DNA reads TGCAGCGTCGGACAGGGGGGACGCGATGAGCAGTTCTTC. Translating it yields CSVGQGGRDEQFF.

There are a few counts of this clonotype. The rearrangement joins TRBV15 to TRBJ1-5; possibly TRBD1 for D (6 bases). The CDR3 is 15 residues long. The V gene lost 5 bases and the J gene lost 0 bases, with 11 bases spanning the gap. Germline values: CDR1 LNHNV, CDR2 YYDKDF (reference sequence). The chain's CDR3 is CATSQGRGSNQPQHF. The CDR3 DNA reads TGTGCCACCAGCCAGGGGCGCGGTAGCAATCAGCCCCAGCATTTT.

This clonotype was seen at least ten times. The chain employs TRBV20-1 and TRBJ2-4; 7 bases are a match to TRBD1. Germline CDR1 is DFQATT and CDR2 is SNEGSKA (reference sequence). The CDR3 is 14 residues long. J lost 2 bases, V lost 8 bases, and 9 bases had no gene match. The CDR3 DNA sequence: TGCAGTTTACAGGGGAGTTTGACCAAAAACATTCAGTACTTC. Protein product: CSLQGSLTKNIQYF.

CDR3 nucleotide sequence: TGCGCCAGCAGCCGCACCGGGACAGGGGGCGCGCGTTTTCCCTACAATGAGCAGTTCTTC. Amino acids: CASSRTGTGGARFPYNEQFF. The chain joins TRBV4-3 to TRBJ2-1; 12 bases match TRBD1. The CDR3 has 20 amino acids. The V gene's germline CDR1 is LGHNA and CDR2 YSLEER. With 4 bases clipped from V and 2 bases from J, the junction kept 15 bases outside the gene matches.

This clonotype was seen more than once but under ten times. The V and J genes are TRBV20-1 and TRBJ2-6, with D perhaps matching TRBD1 (5 bases). CDR3 length: 14 residues. Germline CDR1 is DFQATT and CDR2 is SNEGSKA (reference sequence). V shed 5 bases and J shed 1 base, with 9 bases lying between them. The CDR3 DNA is TGCAGTGCTTCTTCAGGGTCTGGGGCCAACGTCCTGACTTTC. It specifies CSASSGSGANVLTF.

The chain employs TRBV2 and TRBJ1-2; 8 bases align to TRBD1. CDR3 length equals 15 residues. J was trimmed by 8 bases and V by 1 base; bases with no gene match: 9. The germline CDR1 and CDR2 sequences are SNHLY and FYNNEI. The CDR3 spells CASSEVGTGKEGYTF. CDR3 in DNA: TGTGCCAGCAGTGAAGTAGGGACAGGCAAGGAAGGCTACACCTTC.

In its sample, this clonotype was seen many times. The chain couples TRBV19 to TRBJ2-3; D is uncertain. Germline V gene lookup returns CDR1 LNHDA and CDR2 SQIVND (reference sequence). V lost 2 bases and J 0 bases, leaving 9 bases between the germline ends. The CDR3 contains 15 residues. The DNA for the CDR3 is TGTGCCAGTAGTATAAGAGGTCGGAGCACAGATACGCAGTATTTT. Translated: CASSIRGRSTDTQYF.

Many counts were recorded for this clonotype. The chain has TRBV7-2 and TRBJ2-7; D possibly corresponds to TRBD1 (5 bases). The CDR3 consists of 13 residues. Germline assignment: CDR1 SGHTA and CDR2 FQGNSA. The V and J ends lost 6 bases and 3 bases respectively, with 12 bases between them. The CDR3 DNA follows: TGTGCCAGCAGAACAGGTTCCCACTACGAGCAGTACTTC. Its protein product is CASRTGSHYEQYF.

The chain joins TRBV11-2 to TRBJ1-1; 7 bases fit TRBD1. This CDR3 is 15 amino acids long. V gave up 4 bases and J gave up 2 bases; unmatched junction bases: 7. CDR1 SGHAT and CDR2 FQNNGV come from the germline V gene. In nucleotides, the CDR3 is TGTGCCAGCAGCTCCACCGGGACAGTTAACACTGAAGCTTTCTTT. This encodes CASSSTGTVNTEAFF.

J is TRBJ2-7 and V is TRBV7-9, with a weak D call TRBD1 (6 bases). CDR1 SEHNR and CDR2 FQNEAQ come from the germline V gene (reference sequence). There are 16 residues in the CDR3. Trimming pared 5 bases from V and 0 bases from J, leaving 17 bases between. The CDR3 sequence: CASSGATGPSSYEQYF. The CDR3 coding sequence is TGTGCCAGCAGCGGTGCAACAGGGCCCAGCTCCTACGAGCAGTACTTC.

This clonotype was seen at least ten times. The chain employs TRBV5-1 and TRBJ1-2, with D possibly being TRBD1 (6 bases). V lost 4 bases and J 2 bases, leaving 12 bases between the germline ends. The V gene's germline CDR1 is SGHRS and CDR2 YFSETQ. This CDR3 spans 14 amino acids. The CDR3 region is CASSPGDSNYGYTF. CDR3 coding DNA: TGCGCCAGCAGCCCAGGGGATTCAAACTATGGCTACACCTTC.